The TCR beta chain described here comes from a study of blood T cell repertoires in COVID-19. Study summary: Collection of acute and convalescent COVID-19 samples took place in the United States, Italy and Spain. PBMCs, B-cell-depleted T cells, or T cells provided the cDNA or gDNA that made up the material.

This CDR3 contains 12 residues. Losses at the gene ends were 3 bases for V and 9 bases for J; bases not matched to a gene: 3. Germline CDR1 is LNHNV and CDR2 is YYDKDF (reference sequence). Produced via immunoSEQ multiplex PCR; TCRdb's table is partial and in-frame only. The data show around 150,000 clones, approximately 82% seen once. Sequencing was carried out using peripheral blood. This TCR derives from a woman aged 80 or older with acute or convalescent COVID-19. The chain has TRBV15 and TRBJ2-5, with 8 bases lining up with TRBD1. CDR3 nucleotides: TGTGCCACCAGCAGGCACAGGGGGGCCCAGTACTTC. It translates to CATSRHRGAQYF. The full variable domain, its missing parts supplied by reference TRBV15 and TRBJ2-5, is DAMVIQNPRYQVTQFGKPVTLSCSQTLNHNVMYWYQQKSSQAPKLLFHYYDKDFNNEADTPDNFQSRRPNTSFCFLDIRSPGLGDTAMYLCATSRHRGAQYFGPGTRLLVL.